This T cell receptor (beta chain) was found in a study of PD-L1 blockade in urothelial cancer. Study conclusions and caveats: Lower pretreatment blood TCR clonality, under the median, predicted better survival, researchers reported.

Concerning this clone itself: Antigen: not known.

The repertoire was sequenced with immunoSEQ multiplex PCR; TCRdb's copy has only in-frame clones and lacks some. This sample yields some 120,000 clones, of which about 88% are seen a single time; under 3.5% belongs to the top ten. Specified time point: pretreatment peripheral blood. Germline V gives CDR1 WSHSY, CDR2 SAAADI. V was cut by 3 bases and J by 0 bases, with 9 bases left in between. The CDR3 consists of 15 residues. The sequencing here drew on PBMCs, taken around atezolizumab (anti-PD-L1) treatment. This sequence was found in a man aged 45-65 years with urothelial cancer. The genes are TRBV10-2 and TRBJ1-5; D is ambiguous. The CDR3 DNA reads as TGCGCCAGCAGTGACTCTCTAGTTAGCAATCAGCCCCAGCATTTT. Its translation is CASSDSLVSNQPQHF.